The 27 T cell receptor beta chains below were found in one sample sequenced in a study of blood T cell repertoires in COVID-19. Sequencing was performed with immunoSEQ multiplex PCR; in TCRdb, only in-frame clones are kept and a portion is missing. Of 80,000 or so clones in the sample, 80% were seen once. Source material: peripheral blood. Receptors were obtained from a woman in her 70s with acute or convalescent COVID-19.

This clone was observed a single time. The rearrangement joins TRBV5-1 to TRBJ2-2, with TRBD1 as a possible D gene (6 bases). Germline lookup yields CDR1 SGHRS and CDR2 YFSETQ. This CDR3 is built from 15 residues. Trimming cost V 1 base and J 0 bases, with 7 bases left between them. The CDR3 region has the DNA TGCGCCAGCAGCTTGCCAGGGGCGAACACCGGGGAGCTGTTTTTT. This encodes CASSLPGANTGELFF.

CDR3: CASEGASSTGELFF. CDR3 nucleotide sequence: TGTGCCAGCGAGGGGGCAAGTAGCACCGGGGAGCTGTTTTTT. The chain links TRBV21-1 to TRBJ2-2; whether TRBD1, the table's D call, matches the DNA was not checked. TRBV21-1 is described as a pseudogene. The CDR3 totals 14 residues.

The genes are TRBV7-9 and TRBJ1-4; D not resolved. Trimming pared 4 bases from V and 1 base from J, leaving 7 bases between. Germline-derived CDR1 and CDR2 are SEHNR and FQNEAQ (reference sequence). The CDR3 contains 14 residues. DNA of the CDR3: TGTGCCAGCAGCTCCGCAGAAACTAATGAAAAACTGTTTTTT. Translating it yields CASSSAETNEKLFF.

The chain recombines TRBV6-6 with TRBJ1-2, with no clear D. Germline assignment: CDR1 MNHNY and CDR2 SVGAGI (reference sequence). The CDR3 runs to 12 residues. Trimming pared 5 bases from V and 2 bases from J, leaving 6 bases between. For the CDR3, the DNA is TGTGCCAGCAGTATAGTCAACTATGGCTACACCTTC. Translated: CASSIVNYGYTF.

The chain joins TRBV4-2 to TRBJ2-3; 8 positions agree with TRBD1. The CDR3 totals 15 residues. Per germline, CDR1 LGHNA and CDR2 YNFKEQ. Losses at the gene ends were 0 bases for V and 4 bases for J; bases not matched to a gene: 3. The CDR3, as DNA: TGTGCCAGCAGCCAAGACAGGGGGCGCGCAGATACGCAGTATTTT. Residues: CASSQDRGRADTQYF.

This chain joins TRBV6-4 and TRBJ2-5, with TRBD2 matching 7 bases. In germline, CDR1 is MRHNA, CDR2 SNTAGT. Unmatched junction bases numbered 5, after V lost 6 bases and J lost 4 bases. The CDR3 consists of 13 residues. The CDR3 is CASSRDYGETQYF. Here the CDR3 DNA reads TGTGCCAGCAGCAGGGACTATGGAGAGACCCAGTACTTC.

The genes are TRBV5-1 and TRBJ1-1, with D unresolved. The V end was cut by 5 bases, the J end by 0 bases, with 8 bases between. CDR1 is SGHRS and CDR2 is YFSETQ in the germline V gene. The CDR3 sequence is 13 residues long. CDR3 coding DNA: TGCGCCAGCAGGAGGGAGATGAACACTGAAGCTTTCTTT. Its protein product is CASRREMNTEAFF. The variable domain in full, completed from reference TRBV5-1 and TRBJ1-1, reads KAGVTQTPRYLIKTRGQQVTLSCSPISGHRSVSWYQQTPGQGLQFLFEYFSETQRNKGNFPGRFSGRQFSNSRSEMNVSTLELGDSALYLCASRREMNTEAFFGQGTRLTVV.

This sequence joins TRBV4-3 and TRBJ2-3; 10 bases agree with TRBD1. The CDR3 covers 18 residues. With V trimmed by 4 bases and J by 0 bases, 10 bases remained unmatched. The germline V gene has CDR1 LGHNA and CDR2 YSLEER. The CDR3 DNA is TGCGCCAGCAGCCCGAATTCCGGGACAGGGGTAAGCACAGATACGCAGTATTTT. Its protein is CASSPNSGTGVSTDTQYF.

This CDR3 reads CASSYAGKGEAFF. The CDR3, as DNA: TGTGCCAGCAGTTACGCGGGGAAAGGTGAAGCTTTCTTT. The J gene is TRBJ1-1, the V gene TRBV6-5; D is undetermined. The CDR3 covers 13 residues. Trimming stripped 2 bases from V and 7 bases from J, with 11 bases between. Germline CDR1 is MNHEY and CDR2 is SVGAGI.

The rearrangement links TRBV15 to TRBJ2-3; 8 bases align to TRBD1. V was clipped by 2 bases and J by 5 bases; unmatched bases: 6. Germline V gene lookup returns CDR1 LNHNV and CDR2 YYDKDF (reference sequence). The CDR3 covers 15 residues. CDR3 protein: CATSRSRGREDTQYF. The CDR3 nucleotides read TGTGCCACCAGCAGATCCAGGGGGCGGGAAGATACGCAGTATTTT.

The genes are TRBV5-6 and TRBJ1-2, with 10 bases identical to TRBD1. This CDR3 is built from 14 residues. CDR1 is SGHDT and CDR2 is YYEEEE in the germline V gene. V gave up 2 bases and J gave up 6 bases; unmatched junction bases: 4. CDR3 region: CASSFQTGGDGYTF. CDR3 bases: TGTGCCAGCAGCTTCCAGACAGGGGGCGATGGCTACACCTTC.

This clone appeared a single time. The V call is TRBV19, the J call TRBJ1-5, with 8 bases fitting TRBD1. Trimming at V came to 4 bases and at J to 4 bases, leaving 6 bases not matched to a gene. CDR1 LNHDA and CDR2 SQIVND come from the germline V gene (reference sequence). The CDR3 totals 15 residues. The DNA for the CDR3 is TGTGCCAGTAGTACCTTGGGACAGGAGAATCAGCCCCAGCATTTT. It is translated as CASSTLGQENQPQHF.

V and J are TRBV4-3 and TRBJ1-1, with 9 bases that match TRBD1. V was clipped by 0 bases and J by 4 bases; unmatched bases: 6. This CDR3 region has 16 residues. Per the germline V gene, CDR1 is LGHNA and CDR2 is YSLEER. CDR3 sequence: CASSQDNRGLVTEAFF. The CDR3 DNA reads as TGCGCCAGCAGCCAAGATAACAGGGGGCTGGTCACTGAAGCTTTCTTT.

The rearrangement uses TRBV5-4 and TRBJ1-3; 8 bases are shared with TRBD1. The CDR3 loop spans 16 amino acids. Per germline, CDR1 SGHNT and CDR2 YYREEE (reference sequence). Unmatched junction bases numbered 8, after V lost 4 bases and J lost 2 bases. The CDR3 loop reads CASSDWTTGAGNTIYF. The DNA for the CDR3 is TGTGCCAGCAGCGATTGGACGACAGGGGCTGGAAACACCATATATTTT.

The rearrangement links TRBV6-2 or TRBV6-3 to TRBJ2-3; 12 nucleotides line up with TRBD2. The CDR3 consists of 18 residues. The J segment lost 5 bases and the V segment lost 5 bases, leaving 14 bases of the junction unmatched. CDR1 and CDR2 from the germline V gene are MNHEY and SVGEGT. CDR3 nucleotides: TGTGCCAGCAGTCAACCTGACCTAGCGGGGGGGCTGAAAGATACGCAGTATTTT. Its protein product is CASSQPDLAGGLKDTQYF.

The chain has TRBV9 and TRBJ1-1; unclear D gene. V lost 0 bases to trimming and J lost 1 base, with 7 bases between them. CDR3 size: 14 residues. The germline V gene encodes CDR1 SGDLS and CDR2 YYNGEE. CDR3 sequence reads: CASSVGAGNTEAFF. In nucleotides, the CDR3 is TGTGCCAGCAGCGTAGGGGCAGGGAACACTGAAGCTTTCTTT. The full variable domain, its missing parts supplied by reference TRBV9 and TRBJ1-1, is DSGVTQTPKHLITATGQRVTLRCSPRSGDLSVYWYQQSLDQGLQFLIQYYNGEERAKGNILERFSAQQFPDLHSELNLSSLELGDSALYFCASSVGAGNTEAFFGQGTRLTVV.

The chain carries TRBV6-5 and TRBJ1-6; 7 nucleotides align to TRBD1. The J segment lost 7 bases and the V segment lost 2 bases, leaving 5 bases of the junction unmatched. The CDR3 has 15 amino acids. CDR1 is MNHEY and CDR2 is SVGAGI in the germline V gene. The CDR3 DNA is TGTGCCAGCAGTTACCTGGGGACAGAGAATTCACCCCTCCACTTT. Residues: CASSYLGTENSPLHF.

This clone was recorded a few times. The chain links TRBV6-2 or TRBV6-3 to TRBJ2-1; 11 bases match TRBD2. CDR1 is MNHEY and CDR2 is SVGEGT in the germline V gene. The CDR3 has 20 residues. V shed 1 base and J 4 bases; nucleotides not matched to a gene: 15. The CDR3 DNA is TGTGCCAGCAGTTACTGGGGAACTAGCGGGGGCCCGAGAATTTACAATGAGCAGTTCTTC. Its protein is CASSYWGTSGGPRIYNEQFF.

The rearrangement uses TRBV19 and TRBJ1-5, with D tentatively TRBD1 (5 bases). The length of the CDR3 is 13 residues. The germline V and J ends were trimmed by 6 bases and 4 bases, with 10 bases remaining between them. Germline assignment: CDR1 LNHDA and CDR2 SQIVND (reference sequence). Here the CDR3 reads CASRAGWNQPQHF. DNA for the CDR3: TGTGCCAGTAGAGCAGGGTGGAATCAGCCCCAGCATTTT.

This clone was found a few times. The rearrangement uses TRBV2 and TRBJ2-3; 9 nucleotides agree with TRBD2. Germline V gives CDR1 SNHLY, CDR2 FYNNEI. The CDR3 consists of 17 residues. V lost 6 bases and J lost 1; bases outside the gene matches: 11. The CDR3 is CASRSQLSGGGTDTQYF. CDR3 in DNA: TGTGCCAGCAGATCACAACTTAGCGGGGGTGGCACAGATACGCAGTATTTT.

This clone was counted many times. The CDR3 sequence is CASSLDPSTRNSPLHF. DNA of the CDR3: TGCGCCAGCAGCTTGGACCCTTCCACGAGGAATTCACCCCTCCACTTT. The chain recombines TRBV5-1 with TRBJ1-6; D is unclear. This CDR3 contains 16 residues. CDR1 is SGHRS, CDR2 YFSETQ, per germline. The V end lost 0 bases, the J end lost 7 bases, and 14 bases lay between the germline ends.

This chain connects TRBV7-2 to TRBJ2-3, with D uncertain. The ends were cut back, 1 base at V and 5 bases at J, with 7 bases in the middle. CDR1 and CDR2 from the germline V gene are SGHTA and FQGNSA. The CDR3 spans 13 residues. DNA for the CDR3: TGTGCCAGCAGCTTAGGCAGAGGAGATACGCAGTATTTT. Protein: CASSLGRGDTQYF.

The rearrangement uses TRBV7-2 and TRBJ1-1; tentatively, D is TRBD1 (6 bases). Germline V gene sequence: CDR1 SGHTA, CDR2 FQGNSA. The CDR3 runs 15 residues. The V and J ends lost 5 bases and 1 base respectively, with 14 bases between them. The CDR3 nucleotides read TGTGCCAGCAGCCTAGACCCAGGGGAGAACACTGAAGCTTTCTTT. Protein product: CASSLDPGENTEAFF.

This chain connects TRBV19 to TRBJ2-5; the match to TRBD1 covers 7 bases. Per the germline V gene, CDR1 is LNHDA and CDR2 is SQIVND (reference sequence). The CDR3 runs to 12 residues. After removal of 6 bases from V and 2 bases from J, the junction contained 0 bases not matched to a gene. CDR3 region: CASRGQQETQYF. The DNA for the CDR3 is TGTGCCAGTAGGGGACAGCAAGAGACCCAGTACTTC. Full variable domain (missing parts from reference TRBV19 and TRBJ2-5): DGGITQSPKYLFRKEGQNVTLSCEQNLNHDAMYWYRQDPGQGLRLIYYSQIVNDFQKGDIAEGYSVSREKKESFPLTVTSAQKNPTAFYLCASRGQQETQYFGPGTRLLVL.

This clone was seen once. The chain is built from TRBV4-2 and TRBJ2-3; 14 bases are shared with TRBD2. The CDR3 runs 16 residues. Trimming took 4 bases from V and 11 from J; bases not matched to a gene: 11. Per the germline V gene, CDR1 is LGHNA and CDR2 is YNFKEQ. CDR3 in amino acids: CASSLTSGGAESLQYF. The CDR3 DNA reads as TGTGCCAGCAGCCTGACTAGCGGGGGGGCAGAATCTCTGCAGTATTTT.

The V call is TRBV13, the J call TRBJ1-4, with D possibly matching TRBD1 (5 bases). The CDR3 is made up of 15 amino acids. The germline V gene encodes CDR1 PRHDT and CDR2 FYEKMQ (reference sequence). The V and J ends lost 4 bases and 8 bases respectively, with 17 bases between them. The CDR3 bases are TGTGCCAGCAGCTCCCGACAGCGGGTAGGGGAAAAACTGTTTTTT. This sequence encodes CASSSRQRVGEKLFF.

CDR3 DNA: TGCGCCAGCAGCTTGGAGGCTAGTCGGTCCTACAATGAGCAGTTCTTC. Amino acids: CASSLEASRSYNEQFF. This chain connects TRBV5-1 to TRBJ2-1; no clear D. The V gene's germline CDR1 is SGHRS and CDR2 YFSETQ. Trimming took 0 bases from V and 1 from J, leaving 11 bases between them. The CDR3 runs 16 residues.